This TCR beta chain emerged from a study of T cell repertoires in cytomegalovirus infection. Study overall: Matching HLA type, along with CMV infection, was indicated by public TCR beta signatures.

This CDR3 spans 14 amino acids. Trimming stripped 1 base from V and 6 bases from J, with 10 bases between. Germline V gene data show CDR1 as SGHTA and CDR2 as FQGNSA. From the reads, TCRdb called clonotypes with MiXCR, one entry per CDR3 protein. The sample records some 600,000 distinct CDR3 sequences, approximately 24% being singletons. This clonotype was seen repeatedly, ten times or more. This chain joins TRBV7-2 and TRBJ1-3; no definite D call. The sequenced sample consisted of CD8+ T cells from PBMCs. The sequence derives from a human donor in good health (CMV status not recorded). Some clones in this sample may be carry-over from other donors' samples. CDR3: CASSLVSFVNTIYF. In DNA form, the CDR3 reads TGTGCCAGCAGCTTAGTAAGCTTCGTAAACACCATATATTTT.